This TCR beta chain came from a study of shared clonotypes between healthy human individuals. The method was immunoSEQ multiplex PCR; TCRdb's version includes in-frame clones alone and lacks a portion of them. This sample yields around 2.5 million clones, of which over 85% are seen a single time; roughly 0.39% belongs to the top ten. There are 14 residues in the CDR3. Germline loops: CDR1 SGHRS, CDR2 YFSETQ. Trimming stripped 4 bases from V and 2 bases from J, with 12 bases between. The sequencing sample was made of naive CD4+ T cells from PBMCs. Regarding subset: CD45RA+ positively selected. This clonotype was sampled from a man younger than 35 in good health. Some clones in this sample may be carry-over from other donors' samples. The chain joins TRBV5-1 to TRBJ2-5; either TRBD1 or TRBD2 may supply D (6 bases each). The CDR3: CASSMGAGQETQYF. DNA for the CDR3: TGCGCCAGCAGCATGGGGGCGGGACAAGAGACCCAGTACTTC. Together with reference TRBV5-1 and TRBJ2-5, the CDR3 gives the full variable domain: KAGVTQTPRYLIKTRGQQVTLSCSPISGHRSVSWYQQTPGQGLQFLFEYFSETQRNKGNFPGRFSGRQFSNSRSEMNVSTLELGDSALYLCASSMGAGQETQYFGPGTRLLVL.